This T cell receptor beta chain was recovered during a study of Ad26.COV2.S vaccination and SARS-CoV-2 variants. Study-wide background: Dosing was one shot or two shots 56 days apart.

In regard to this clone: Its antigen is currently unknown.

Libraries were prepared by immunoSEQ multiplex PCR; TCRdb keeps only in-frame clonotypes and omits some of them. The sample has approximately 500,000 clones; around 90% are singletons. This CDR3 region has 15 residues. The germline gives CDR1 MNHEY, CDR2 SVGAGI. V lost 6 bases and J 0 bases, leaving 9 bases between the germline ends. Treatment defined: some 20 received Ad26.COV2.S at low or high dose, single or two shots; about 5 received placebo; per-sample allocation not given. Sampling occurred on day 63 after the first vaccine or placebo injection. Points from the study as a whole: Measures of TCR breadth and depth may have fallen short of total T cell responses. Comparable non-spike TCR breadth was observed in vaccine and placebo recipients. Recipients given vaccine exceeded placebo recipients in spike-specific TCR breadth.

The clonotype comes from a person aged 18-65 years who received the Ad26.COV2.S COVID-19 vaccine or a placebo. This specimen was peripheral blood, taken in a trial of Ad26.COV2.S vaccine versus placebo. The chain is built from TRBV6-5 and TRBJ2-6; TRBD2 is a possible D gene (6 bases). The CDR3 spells CASREGSSGANVLTF. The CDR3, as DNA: TGTGCCAGCAGGGAGGGGAGCTCTGGGGCCAACGTCCTGACTTTC.